This T cell receptor beta chain was retrieved from a study of control samples from healthy donors and cancer patients (TCRdb year 2020). Libraries came from the immunoSEQ multiplex PCR assay. TCRdb provides this immuneACCESS table in a form limited to in-frame rearrangements. Some clones are lacking; in checked studies, under half of them reflect an unresolved V gene, and why the rest are absent is not known. Here the sample has some 120,000 clones; roughly 92% occur a single time. About 2.6% of the sample is in the top ten clones. There are 16 amino acids in the CDR3, from cysteine to phenylalanine inclusive. The entry retains the CDR3 DNA only, 48 bases that are in frame from base 1. V drops 0 bases and J drops 3 bases, leaving 12 bases in between. The germline V gene sets CDR1 to SGHRS and CDR2 to YFSETQ. To note about this clone: What antigen it recognizes has not been identified. No much larger clone is present one base from it, and per-base qualities are unavailable.

The rearrangement combines TRBV5-1 with TRBJ2-2; the D segment could be TRBD2, given 6 matching bases. Sequences were obtained from blood. This sequence was found in a man aged 25 to 40 in good health. The DNA sequence is TGCGCCAGCAGCTTGGCCCGGGGGTACGACACCGGGGAGCTGTTTTTT. Translated, this gives CASSLARGYDTGELFF.